This TCR beta chain was sequenced during a study of cytomegalovirus exposure and HLA in healthy donors (dated 2017 in TCRdb). For the study in its entirety: In an earlier analysis of 587 of the donors, approximately 260 Gb of sequence data and 100 million or so unique TCR beta sequences from roughly 190 million T cells were reported. An early release that covered roughly 600 HLA-typed donors contained approximately 300 gigabases of sequencing data and 85 million to 100 million unique TCR sequences. Of the 300 to 400 genotyped donors, approximately 82% fell in the genetic ancestry cluster associated with self-reported Caucasian donors. The study aimed to test whether signatures of past pathogen exposure could be identified by cataloging public T cell receptors. The study profiled the T cell repertoires of hundreds of subjects by immunosequencing and related them to cytomegalovirus serostatus. Besides the first cohort of about 730 subjects, a separate validation cohort made up of over 95 different subjects was used. To predict cytomegalovirus infection status, the study brought together high-throughput TCR immunosequencing, statistical association of individual TCRs with disease status, and machine learning. To study patterns of TCR occurrence, a later analysis re-analyzed previously published TCR beta repertoires from around 700 donors and added high-resolution HLA genotyping. Rather than drawing on any new phenotypic data, the later analysis identified candidate immune exposures from TCR beta sequences and the way those sequences occurred across donors. In an earlier analysis of roughly 580 of the donors, high-throughput TCR beta sequencing was used to judge whether each TCR beta V gene segment behaved as functional or pseudogenic. Donor age, sex, ethnicity and CMV serostatus were compiled alongside the repertoire data. In a later genetic analysis, genome-wide SNP genotypes for about 55% of the roughly 700 donors were used, and that subset was treated as a discovery cohort. All discovery cohort repertoires had been generated using a single sequencing platform. Class I and class II HLA loci were covered by the typing at four-digit resolution. Typing coverage differed by locus: A, B, C, DRB1 and DQB1 were typed in roughly 620-630 donors, DQA1 in 522, DPA1 in approximately 600, and DPB1 in 472. Roughly 5 DR-DQ haplotypes were handled as single units for association and clustering, since linkage in the cohort was strong. Among 398 genotyped donors of the cohort, an average of roughly 230,000 unique TCR beta nucleotide sequences was sequenced per donor, of which roughly 17% were non-productive. Study-wide conclusions, independent of this receptor: Most CMV-associated TCR beta chains appeared to be HLA-restricted in a later analysis, and the HLA associations seemed to be driven largely by CMV exposure. When HLA alleles, especially DR and DQ, strongly co-occurred, attributing TCR associations to individual alleles was difficult. A further reported finding was that TCR beta sequences accurately predicted the HLA-A and HLA-B alleles for most subjects in the first cohort. According to a later analysis, TCR association rates differed among HLA loci, with DRB1 alleles showing the most associated TCRs and HLA-C alleles showing the fewest. In the study, about 150 TCR beta chains were listed as associated with cytomegalovirus. Across donors, most TCR sequences were observed very rarely, whereas some public TCRs were present in many individuals. Some IMGT-functional V segments, including TRBV6-2 and TRBV6-3, could not be told apart with the 87-base-pair reads, so those segments were excluded. The classifier was reported to diagnose cytomegalovirus status with high specificity and sensitivity in both the original and validation cohorts. A group of highly shared sequence variants was considered likely to be a technical artifact of the sequencing pipeline. According to the authors, the approach could potentially be generalized to other disease states and immunological phenotypes. For the cohort, immune exposure information was limited to CMV serostatus. HLA typing was unavailable for some donors at each locus, so association tests used only the typed subset. In vitro tests confirmed that a few of the cytomegalovirus-associated TCR beta chains recognize cytomegalovirus antigens. Several of the top co-occurrence clusters appeared to be linked to parvovirus B19, influenza, CMV and Epstein-Barr virus, according to a later analysis. A later analysis associated about 18,000 TCR beta sequences with specific HLA alleles at a false discovery rate of 0.05. Sequencing depth was assumed to be roughly uniform across donors in the presence/absence analyses, though that assumption may not hold. An earlier analysis of some 560 of the donors showed that most TCR beta V segments appeared in productive rearrangements either about 87% or about 30% of the time, which broadly matched IMGT annotations. Correlated functional status among segregating V segments might be attributable to linkage disequilibrium, but an unknown experimental factor could not be ruled out. In a later analysis, HLA-associated TCR beta chains showed more clonal expansion and lower generation probabilities than non-associated chains that were equally common. Only TCR beta chains were sequenced in this cohort, and the absence of alpha or paired-chain data limited detectable features. Approximately 16 rarely observed V segments, including chromosome 9 orphons, were excluded from the earlier analysis of some 590 of the donors because counts were too low. Compared with the approximately 710-donor mean, donors in an Asian-associated ancestry cluster had fewer N-insertions in productive TCRs, according to a later genetic analysis. A later genetic analysis associated a missense DCLRE1C variant with V-gene and J-gene trimming of TCR beta chains, and an independent cohort replicated the association.

Receptor libraries were prepared by the immunoSEQ multiplex PCR assay. The multiplex PCR relied on a mix of 60 forward primers for TCR Vbeta segments and 13 reverse primers for TCR Jbeta segments. The CDR3 region of rearranged TCR beta genes was amplified from genomic DNA by a multiplex PCR assay. Amplified TCR beta libraries were sequenced as 87-base-pair reads on the Illumina HiSeq System. Regarding the original processing steps: In a later analysis, 77 million or so unique TCR beta chains were counted across the approximately 620 repertoires, and roughly 10 million of these chains were shared by at least two donors. To remove PCR and sequencing errors, raw reads were error-corrected and collapsed into unique sequences using a nearest-neighbor algorithm that merged closely related sequences. V, D and J gene segments were assigned by aligning CDR3 sequences to IMGT reference sequences. For a sequence to be retained, a match of at least six nucleotides to both a V gene segment and a J gene segment was required. A rearrangement was called productive if the CDR3 had no stop codons and remained in frame with V and J, and every other rearrangement was called non-productive. CDR3 was defined according to IMGT convention as the region running from the second conserved V-encoded cysteine to the conserved J-encoded phenylalanine. The earlier analysis of some 580 of the donors excluded any sequence lacking an unambiguous match to a single V gene segment. An earlier analysis of over 450 of the donors classified V segments as functional when productive rearrangements were above 56.7% and as segregating when the standard deviation between donors was above 5%. A statistical classification framework was built for diagnosing cytomegalovirus status from the catalog of TCR beta chain sequences. V and J gene assignment, in a later analysis, came from comparing TCR nucleotide sequences with IMGT/GENE-DB human TR gene sequences. In a later analysis, CDR3 sequences and most-parsimonious VDJ recombination scenarios were assigned using the TCRdist pipeline. A later analysis defined each TCR beta chain by its CDR3 amino acid sequence plus V-gene family, and excluded reads lacking a unique V-gene family. As a way to deal with suspected cross-contamination and a sequencing artifact, a later analysis dropped 450 to 600 nucleotide sequences that were highly shared and had low generation probability. A later analysis calculated a clonal expansion index for each public chain from normalized within-repertoire ranks of inferred template counts. In a later analysis, generation probabilities were computed using a VDJ recombination model fitted to out-of-frame rearrangements, and the results were checked against IGoR. Hypergeometric tests were used in a later analysis to score TCR-TCR, TCR-HLA and TCR-CMV co-occurrence, with a repertoire-size bias correction applied to the TCR pairs. A later analysis estimated false discovery rates by permuting HLA or CMV assignments 20 times. In a later analysis, co-occurring TCRs were grouped using DBSCAN, with TCRdist sequence similarity added in when clustering inside HLA-allele-positive subsets. Co-occurrence clustering excluded repertoires with fewer than 30,000 or more than 120,000 public chains, plus five with anomalous nucleotide sharing. TCRdb took over this immuneACCESS table, retaining in-frame rearrangements with V and J assigned. Such tables are incomplete; in checked studies, under half of the missing clones stem from an unresolved V gene, and the remainder is unexplained. V and J calls and clone size are as listed in that table; D and trimming were resolved from the DNA. The sample data list some 130,000 clones, and around 80% of these were observed just once. The top ten clonotypes cover roughly 6.8% of the sample.

The cohort was made up of 650 to 700 healthy bone marrow donors. At the time of sampling, every cohort member was nominally healthy, though immune exposures that went unrecorded were likely present. The donor was CMV seropositive and belonged to the group of 250 to 350 seropositive cohort members. Each donor provided a peripheral blood sample, and peripheral blood mononuclear cells were used for TCR beta sequencing. Genomic DNA extraction from the blood cell samples was performed with the Qiagen DNeasy Blood Extraction Kit. From the cysteine up to the phenylalanine, the CDR3 has a length of 15 residues. The DNA shown is the 45-base CDR3, in frame from base 1. Trimmed from V: 3 bases; trimmed from J: 4 bases; junction bases lacking a gene match: 7. CDR1 and CDR2 were assigned from the germline V gene (reference sequence) as LNHDA and SQIVND. This clone is a singleton in its sample. This clone's antigen is unknown. Base qualities are not at hand, and no much larger clone is one base apart.

The V and J genes are TRBV19 and TRBJ1-1, with 8 bases matching TRBD1. The TCR originated in a man in his forties or fifties in good health and CMV-seropositive. The sample was PBMCs. The bases are TGTGCCAGTAGTATCTTCAGGGGGCGGGGCACTGAAGCTTTCTTT. Protein translation: CASSIFRGRGTEAFF.